The T cell receptor beta chain under discussion was sequenced for a study of cytomegalovirus exposure and HLA in healthy donors. Per the germline V gene, CDR1 is GTSNPN and CDR2 is SVGIG (reference sequence). Trimming shortened V by 3 bases and J by 7 bases, and 19 bases separated the two germline ends. The CDR3 runs 14 residues. The table came from immunoSEQ multiplex PCR; TCRdb's copy has only in-frame clones and leaves some out. Of about 130,000 clones in the sample, roughly 89% were seen once. The approximately 130-subject validation cohort, separate from the roughly 700-subject first cohort, included the donors. Study-wide points: Usually a TCR sequence was rare, but some public TCRs were found in many donors. The study put 150 or so TCR beta chains on its list as cytomegalovirus-associated.

About this clone itself: Antigen unknown.

The sequencing input was PBMCs. This TCR derives from a young woman in good health and CMV-seropositive. The chain combines TRBV30 with TRBJ2-7; the D gene is possibly TRBD2 (5 bases). CDR3 region: CAWSGELIVGEQYF. As DNA, the CDR3 is TGTGCCTGGAGCGGGGAGTTGATCGTGGGGGAGCAGTACTTC.